The source of this T cell receptor beta chain is a study of blood T cell repertoires in COVID-19. Study summary: The United States, Italy and Spain provided the acute and convalescent COVID-19 samples.

Sequencing used immunoSEQ multiplex PCR; TCRdb keeps in-frame clones, though not all of them. The sample holds some 160,000 clones; 65% to 80% are singletons and the top ten take over 15%. The TCR sequence derives from a woman aged 70-85 years in a cohort exposed to, infected with or recovered from COVID-19 (not recorded which). Sequenced input: PBMCs or T cells enriched from blood (not recorded which).

The CDR3, as DNA: TGTGCCAGCAGACTCACAGGGAACTATGGCTACACCTTC. Its protein product is CASRLTGNYGYTF. V is TRBV27 and J is TRBJ1-2, with D tentatively TRBD1 (6 bases). Germline CDR1 MNHEY, CDR2 SMNVEV (reference sequence). Trimming pared 6 bases from V and 2 bases from J, leaving 10 bases between. This CDR3 has 13 amino acids.